The present entry profiles one T cell receptor (beta chain) with its context. V was shortened by 4 bases and J by 2 bases, with 12 bases between the two germline ends. The CDR3 consists of 14 residues. Germline V CDR1 and CDR2: LGHNA, YSLEER. This sample is part of a study of blood T cell repertoires in COVID-19. Study-wide context: Material from acute and convalescent COVID-19 was sourced from the United States, Italy and Spain. T cells, B-cell-depleted T cells, or PBMCs provided the cDNA or gDNA that served as material.

Some clones are missing from TCRdb's copy, which holds only in-frame ones; the method was immunoSEQ multiplex PCR. The sample consists of roughly 110,000 clones, roughly 84% of them appearing once. This receptor was obtained from a woman in her 70s who had recovered from COVID-19. Sequenced sample: peripheral blood. This chain connects TRBV4-3 to TRBJ2-7, with D perhaps TRBD2 (6 bases). CDR3 DNA sequence: TGCGCCAGCAGCCGCGGGACGGAGGCCTACGAGCAGTACTTC. Translated, it gives CASSRGTEAYEQYF.